This entry is about one T cell receptor (beta chain). The antigen this receptor binds is unknown. Taken from cysteine to phenylalanine, the CDR3 has 17 residues. No coding sequence is recorded. The germline V gene encodes CDR1 SQVTM and CDR2 ANQGSEA. This record comes from a study of T cells expressing NK-cell markers (dated by TCRdb to about 2020). Study-level background: TCR beta-chain repertoires were profiled in sorted CD3+CD56+NKG2C+, CD3+CD56+NKG2C- and CD3+CD56-NKG2C+ T-cell subsets from about 8 donors. Of the eight sequenced donors, seven were found to be HCMV-seropositive and one was found to be HCMV-seronegative. Randomly selected healthy volunteers, three men and five women, were used as the eight sequenced donors. Illumina HiSeq 2000/2500, MiSeq or NextSeq was used to sequence libraries as 2 x 150 bp reads. The paper as a whole reports these results and caveats: Those dominant clonotypes were again the most abundant among CD3+CD56-NKG2C+ cells in a handful of donors, at about 25-65%. It remained unclear whether the expanded NKG2C-expressing T cell clones were specific for HCMV antigens. In about 6 donors, the dominant CD3+CD56+NKG2C+ clonotypes were found to rank among the top 10 CD8+ clonotypes and to make up roughly 1.0-7.0% of CD8+ T cells.

TCRdb records Illumina HiSeq 2000 as the sequencer. 5'RACE template switching, by which a universal primer site and unique molecular identifiers were added, was used to make TCR beta cDNA libraries. cDNA synthesis was primed from the TCR beta constant segment and was followed by two successive PCR amplification steps. On the authors' methods: MIGEC was used to demultiplex reads and group reads by UMI, and MiTCR was used to assemble and quantify clonotypes. Only TCR cDNA sequences supported by at least two reads were kept to exclude erroneous sequences. The tcR package was used for downstream repertoire analysis, and clonotypes were matched across fractions by CDR3 nucleotide sequence plus V segment. Antigen specificity was annotated against VDJdb with VDJmatch, allowing one amino acid substitution in CDR3. TCRdb reprocessed the reads into one record per CDR3 protein sequence, lacking DNA. TCRdb assigned the V and J calls; the authors' analysis was not used. In this sample's table one finds about 380,000 distinct CDR3 sequences. The top ten hold roughly 5.2% of the sample.

HCMV-specific IgG was detected in serum with a commercial ELISA kit to determine HCMV serostatus. Peripheral blood mononuclear cells were isolated from blood by Ficoll density gradient centrifugation. Here the chain combines TRBV29-1 and TRBJ2-6; checking the TCRdb D call of TRBD1 is not possible without DNA. This receptor was obtained from a man aged 18-69 years in good health. The sample was blood T cells: a sorted CD56 or NKG2C T cell subset, CD4+ or CD8+ T cells, or bulk PBMC T cells (not recorded which). The CDR3 sequence is CSVDTAGGATGANVLTF.